Listed here are 30 T cell receptor beta chains from one sample, sequenced in a study of Ad26.COV2.S vaccination and SARS-CoV-2 variants (dated by TCRdb to the early 2020s). Receptors were amplified or captured by the immunoSEQ multiplex PCR assay. The clones in this table, taken by TCRdb from immuneACCESS, are in-frame only. Not every clone is retained; where verified, under half of the shortfall comes from an unresolved V gene, and the cause of the rest is unknown. The sample data list 400,000 to 450,000 clones, and 92% of these were observed just once. Less than 2% of the sample belongs to the ten largest clones. The label giving this sample's treatment or condition can be read as: some 20 received Ad26.COV2.S at low or high dose, single or two shots; 5 received placebo; per-sample allocation not given. Repertoires of vaccine and placebo recipients were sequenced from samples taken on day 63 after the first injection.

The source material was peripheral blood, sampled in a trial of Ad26.COV2.S vaccine versus placebo. The origin of the receptors is a person between 18 and 60 years old who received the Ad26.COV2.S COVID-19 vaccine or a placebo.

V is TRBV7-9 and J is TRBJ2-6, with D uncertain. The V gene's germline CDR1 is SEHNR and CDR2 FQNEAQ (reference sequence). The CDR3 spans 15 residues. V lost 6 bases, J lost 2 bases, and 11 bases lay in between. The CDR3 is CASSPYSAGANVLTF. In DNA, the CDR3 is TGTGCCAGCAGTCCATACAGTGCTGGGGCCAACGTCCTGACTTTC.

This clone was counted between two and nine times. The chain employs TRBV14 and TRBJ2-7; 9 positions match TRBD1. The CDR3 contains 15 residues. From germline, CDR1 is SGHDN and CDR2 FVKESK. After removal of 5 bases from V and 5 bases from J, the junction contained 10 bases not matched to a gene. The CDR3: CASSSTTGGFDEQYF. The DNA of the CDR3 is TGTGCCAGCAGCTCCACGACAGGGGGATTCGACGAGCAGTACTTC.

The rearrangement links TRBV7-9 to TRBJ2-3, with D hard to call. CDR1 is SEHNR and CDR2 is FQNEAQ in the germline V gene (reference sequence). The CDR3 is 13 residues long. V was clipped by 2 bases and J by 3 bases, with 6 bases between them. CDR3: CASSLTETDTQYF. The CDR3 bases are TGTGCCAGCAGCTTAACAGAAACAGATACGCAGTATTTT.

The chain is built from TRBV5-1 and TRBJ2-7; a possible D gene is TRBD1 (6 bases). V was pared by 2 bases and J by 5 bases, with 8 bases between. There are 12 residues in the CDR3. CDR1 SGHRS and CDR2 YFSETQ come from the germline V gene. The CDR3 is CASSLQGHEQYF. CDR3 bases: TGCGCCAGCAGCTTACAGGGCCACGAGCAGTACTTC.

In DNA, the CDR3 is TGTGCCAGCATCCCAGGGGGGGAAGGTTACTATGGCTACACCTTC. This sequence encodes CASIPGGEGYYGYTF. The rearrangement uses TRBV28 and TRBJ1-2; TRBD1 matches at 7 bases. The CDR3 spans 15 residues. Germline V CDR1 and CDR2: MDHEN, SYDVKM. The ends lost 7 bases at V and 3 bases at J; junction bases unmatched: 11.

This chain connects TRBV27 to TRBJ2-1, with 8 bases identical to TRBD2. The CDR3 spans 16 residues. CDR1 is MNHEY, CDR2 SMNVEV, per germline (reference sequence). V lost 2 bases to trimming and J lost 5 bases; unmatched junction nucleotides: 8. The CDR3 nucleotides are TGTGCCAGCAGTTTAGGGCCGGGGGGGTTGGACAATGAGCAGTTCTTC. Its protein is CASSLGPGGLDNEQFF.

This chain connects TRBV5-1 to TRBJ2-6; no clear D. Trimming removed 0 bases from V and 8 bases from J, with 3 bases in between. The CDR3 is made up of 12 amino acids. Germline assignment: CDR1 SGHRS and CDR2 YFSETQ. CDR3 loop: CASSLDPNVLTF. The CDR3 DNA is TGCGCCAGCAGCTTGGACCCCAACGTCCTGACTTTC.

For this clone: Different DNA sequences within this sample yield the same CDR3. The CDR3 DNA follows: TGTGCCTGGAGGAGACAGGGGGCTAACTATGGCTACACCTTC. Translating it yields CAWRRQGANYGYTF. V and J are TRBV30 and TRBJ1-2; 9 bases are shared with TRBD1. The CDR3 has 14 residues. V lost 3 bases, J lost 0 bases, and 2 bases stayed unmatched. Germline V lookup: CDR1 GTSNPN, CDR2 SVGIG (reference sequence).

In nucleotides, the CDR3 is TGCGCCAGCAGCCAAGTAATACGGAGGGAGGATAGAGTGTATGGCTACACCTTC. As protein: CASSQVIRREDRVYGYTF. The chain carries TRBV4-1 and TRBJ1-2, with unresolved D. V was trimmed by 1 base and J by 5 bases, leaving 23 bases between them. CDR1 and CDR2 from the germline V gene are MGHRA and YSYEKL. The CDR3 has 18 amino acids.

The genes are TRBV10-1 and TRBJ2-5; perhaps TRBD1 as D (5 bases). This CDR3 comprises 13 residues. Germline loops: CDR1 WNHNN, CDR2 SYGVQD (reference sequence). Trimming shortened V by 5 bases and J by 3 bases, and 10 bases separated the two germline ends. The CDR3 region has the DNA TGCGCCAGCAGTAGGGGTCAAGAAGAGACCCAGTACTTC. Translating it yields CASSRGQEETQYF.

The chain carries TRBV9 and TRBJ2-3, with 8 bases lining up with TRBD1. V lost 3 bases and J lost 2; bases outside the gene matches: 20. The germline CDR1 and CDR2 sequences are SGDLS and YYNGEE. This CDR3 has 20 residues. The CDR3 is CASSARWGTGLKGSTDTQYF. In DNA form, the CDR3 reads TGTGCCAGCAGCGCCCGTTGGGGGACAGGCCTTAAAGGGTCCACAGATACGCAGTATTTT. Looking up the rest from reference TRBV9 and TRBJ2-3 gives the full variable domain: DSGVTQTPKHLITATGQRVTLRCSPRSGDLSVYWYQQSLDQGLQFLIQYYNGEERAKGNILERFSAQQFPDLHSELNLSSLELGDSALYFCASSARWGTGLKGSTDTQYFGPGTRLTVL.

V usage is TRBV7-2 and J usage is TRBJ2-4; 15 bases agree with TRBD2. The CDR3 runs to 19 residues. After removal of 4 bases from V and 1 base from J, the junction contained 8 bases not matched to a gene. Germline V gene lookup returns CDR1 SGHTA and CDR2 FQGNSA. CDR3 amino acids: CASSSRTSGGASAKNIQYF. For the CDR3, the DNA is TGTGCCAGCAGCTCACGGACTAGCGGGGGGGCATCGGCCAAAAACATTCAGTACTTC.

The chain joins TRBV5-4 to TRBJ1-2; possibly TRBD1 for D (6 bases). The CDR3 sequence is 15 residues long. Germline lookup yields CDR1 SGHNT and CDR2 YYREEE (reference sequence). The V end lost 4 bases, the J end lost 7 bases, and 20 bases lay between the germline ends. The CDR3 DNA follows: TGTGCCAGCAGCGTTGGCGGGGGCAGGGCAGGTGGCTACACCTTC. Translated: CASSVGGGRAGGYTF.

The chain couples TRBV6-2 or TRBV6-3 to TRBJ2-5, with 9 bases matching TRBD2. The germline CDR1 and CDR2 sequences are MNHEY and SVGEGT. The CDR3 totals 14 residues. V lost 2 bases to trimming and J lost 6 bases; unmatched junction nucleotides: 4. CDR3 sequence reads: CASSYPSGVKTQYF. For the CDR3, the DNA is TGTGCCAGCAGTTACCCTAGCGGGGTTAAGACCCAGTACTTC.

This chain's CDR3 is CASSLLAGGPLSIGELFF. In DNA, the CDR3 is TGTGCCAGCAGCTTACTAGCGGGGGGGCCGTTGTCGATCGGGGAGCTGTTTTTT. The chain has TRBV7-8 and TRBJ2-2; 12 nucleotides match TRBD2. CDR3 length equals 18 residues. Germline V lookup: CDR1 SGHVS, CDR2 FQNEAQ. V shed 2 bases, J shed 7 bases, and the junction held 11 bases outside the gene matches.

The chain links TRBV29-1 to TRBJ1-2; 7 bases match TRBD1. The germline V gene encodes CDR1 SQVTM and CDR2 ANQGSEA. V lost 4 bases and J lost 4; bases outside the gene matches: 6. CDR3 length: 13 residues. The CDR3 spells CSVGGTVSYGYTF. In nucleotides, the CDR3 is TGCAGCGTTGGGGGGACAGTATCCTATGGCTACACCTTC.

The chain has TRBV9 and TRBJ2-3; no clear D gene. Looked up from germline, CDR1 is SGDLS and CDR2 is YYNGEE. The length of the CDR3 is 17 residues. V was clipped by 0 bases and J by 2 bases, with 16 bases between them. The CDR3 sequence is CASSVDQNLIYTDTQYF. CDR3 nucleotides: TGTGCCAGCAGCGTAGACCAAAACCTAATTTACACAGATACGCAGTATTTT.

J is TRBJ2-1 and V is TRBV7-8; TRBD2 matches 8 bases. J gave up 11 bases and V 4 bases, and 13 bases lay outside the gene matches. The CDR3 is 15 amino acids. Germline V gene data show CDR1 as SGHVS and CDR2 as FQNEAQ. CDR3 in amino acids: CASSSPGLGGEKQFF. As DNA, the CDR3 is TGTGCCAGCAGCTCGCCGGGACTAGGGGGAGAAAAGCAGTTCTTC.

V and J are TRBV20-1 and TRBJ2-7; D gene ambiguous. V was cut by 6 bases and J by 7 bases, with 13 bases left in between. The CDR3 consists of 11 residues. Germline lookup yields CDR1 DFQATT and CDR2 SNEGSKA (reference sequence). This CDR3 is CSAPTAGEQYF. DNA for the CDR3: TGCAGTGCCCCCACAGCTGGGGAGCAGTACTTC.

The chain joins TRBV28 to TRBJ2-5, with D perhaps matching TRBD2 (6 bases). Germline CDR1 reads MDHEN; CDR2 reads SYDVKM. This CDR3 region has 17 residues. V was cut by 1 base and J by 7 bases, with 22 bases left in between. In DNA form, the CDR3 reads TGTGCCAGCAGTTTATTCCACAGTACGGGACTGGAAAGGACCCAGTACTTC. Translation gives CASSLFHSTGLERTQYF.

J is TRBJ1-4 and V is TRBV6-5, with TRBD1 matching 7 bases. Trimming took 6 bases from V and 7 from J; bases not matched to a gene: 8. The CDR3 spans 14 residues. Looked up from germline, CDR1 is MNHEY and CDR2 is SVGAGI. The CDR3 region is CASRAPDRPEKLFF. Here the CDR3 DNA reads TGTGCCAGCAGAGCCCCGGACAGGCCTGAAAAACTGTTTTTT.

The chain employs TRBV6-5 and TRBJ1-2; D possibly corresponds to TRBD1 (6 bases). The CDR3 covers 13 residues. CDR1 and CDR2 from the germline V gene are MNHEY and SVGAGI. V gave up 2 bases and J gave up 5 bases, with 9 bases separating them. CDR3 amino acids: CASSYARGYGYTF. CDR3 in DNA: TGTGCCAGCAGTTACGCCAGGGGTTATGGCTACACCTTC.

CDR3 nucleotide sequence: TGCGCCAGCAGCCAAGATCGTAGCAACTCACGGGGGGATACGCAGTATTTT. Protein: CASSQDRSNSRGDTQYF. V and J are TRBV4-3 and TRBJ2-3, with D possibly TRBD2 on 6 matching bases. V lost 0 bases, J lost 6 bases, and 19 bases lay in between. Germline assignment: CDR1 LGHNA and CDR2 YSLEER. CDR3 length equals 17 residues.

The rearrangement links TRBV5-6 to TRBJ1-1; 7 positions agree with TRBD1. V was clipped by 2 bases and J by 5 bases; unmatched bases: 3. Germline lookup yields CDR1 SGHDT and CDR2 YYEEEE. This CDR3 has 13 residues. CDR3 amino acids: CASSFQGGTEAFF. The CDR3 DNA is TGTGCCAGCAGCTTTCAGGGGGGGACTGAAGCTTTCTTT.

The V and J genes are TRBV7-9 and TRBJ2-7; no clear D. This CDR3 contains 14 residues. The V and J ends lost 1 base and 1 base respectively, with 8 bases between them. Looked up from germline, CDR1 is SEHNR and CDR2 is FQNEAQ (reference sequence). The CDR3 DNA reads TGTGCCAGCAGCTTAGGGGCGAGGTCCTACGAGCAGTACTTC. Amino acids: CASSLGARSYEQYF.

The J gene is TRBJ2-1, the V gene TRBV5-1; 13 nucleotides align to TRBD2. This CDR3 region has 15 residues. Trimming removed 6 bases from V and 4 bases from J; junction bases left unmatched: 4. The germline V gene has CDR1 SGHRS and CDR2 YFSETQ. As DNA, the CDR3 is TGCGCCAGCACCGAACTAGCGGGGGGGTACAATGAGCAGTTCTTC. Amino acids: CASTELAGGYNEQFF. The complete variable domain, with remaining parts taken from reference TRBV5-1 and TRBJ2-1, reads KAGVTQTPRYLIKTRGQQVTLSCSPISGHRSVSWYQQTPGQGLQFLFEYFSETQRNKGNFPGRFSGRQFSNSRSEMNVSTLELGDSALYLCASTELAGGYNEQFFGPGTRLTVL.

V usage is TRBV28 and J usage is TRBJ1-5, with D possibly matching TRBD1 (5 bases). This CDR3 is 16 amino acids long. CDR1 and CDR2 (germline): MDHEN, SYDVKM. Trimming removed 4 bases at V and 4 bases at J, with 17 bases between. In DNA form, the CDR3 reads TGTGCCAGCAGTTCCGGGGAAGGGGCAGGTAATCAGCCCCAGCATTTT. Translation gives CASSSGEGAGNQPQHF.

CDR3 coding DNA: TGTGCCTGGAGTGACCGGGACAGGGGCGGCTACACCTTC. Translated: CAWSDRDRGGYTF. This chain uses TRBV30 with TRBJ1-2, with TRBD1 identical over 10 bases. Unmatched junction bases numbered 4, after V lost 1 base and J lost 8 bases. Germline lookup yields CDR1 GTSNPN and CDR2 SVGIG (reference sequence). CDR3 length equals 13 residues.

The CDR3 DNA sequence: TGTGCCAGCGAGTTCCCACGGGCGGGAACGAGCGGGGAGCTGTTTTTT. It is translated as CASEFPRAGTSGELFF. V gene TRBV2 combines with J gene TRBJ2-2; tentatively, D is TRBD2 (6 bases). The CDR3 has 16 residues. V lost 8 bases and J 7 bases, leaving 23 bases between the germline ends. Per germline, CDR1 SNHLY and CDR2 FYNNEI.

V is TRBV4-1 and J is TRBJ1-1, with D unresolved. Trimming removed 4 bases at V and 5 bases at J, with 8 bases between. CDR3 size: 12 residues. Germline CDR1 is MGHRA and CDR2 is YSYEKL. The CDR3 DNA reads as TGCGCCAGCAGCCTGAGCAGTACTGAAGCTTTCTTT. Translated, it gives CASSLSSTEAFF.